The sequence of this TCR beta chain was determined in a study of cytomegalovirus exposure and HLA in healthy donors. About the research overall: In terms of ancestry, the Caucasian-associated cluster contained about four fifths of the approximately 430 genotyped donors. Study findings and constraints: Donor immune exposure was known only as CMV serostatus. The authors listed 164 TCR beta chains as cytomegalovirus-associated. Another analysis was done later, and it associated over 15,000 TCR beta sequences with HLA alleles at 0.05 false discovery rate.

With respect to this clone: Its specificity is unknown.

Primers for the PCR totalled 60 Vbeta and 13 Jbeta. The protocol was immunoSEQ multiplex PCR, while the TCRdb copy is restricted to in-frame clones and leaves out a portion. This table lists 120,000 to 150,000 clones. The CDR3 is made up of 15 amino acids. CDR1 is LGHNT and CDR2 is FRNRAP in the germline V gene. Trimming removed 5 bases from V and 5 bases from J; junction bases left unmatched: 8. Input material: PBMCs. The clonotype comes from a woman aged 50 to 65 in good health and CMV-seronegative. This chain connects TRBV12-5 to TRBJ1-1; 10 bases align to TRBD1. This CDR3 is CASGLEDRGKTEAFF. CDR3 in DNA: TGTGCTAGTGGTCTAGAGGACAGGGGGAAAACTGAAGCTTTCTTT.